The clone carrying this T cell receptor beta chain was counted once. The data derive from a study of blood T cell repertoires in COVID-19. As for the study in general: The samples span acute and convalescent COVID-19 from the United States, Italy and Spain.

Libraries were prepared by immunoSEQ multiplex PCR; TCRdb keeps only in-frame clonotypes and omits some of them. The table shows around 190,000 clones, with 88% occurring only once. Germline CDR1 and CDR2: SNHLY and FYNNEI. J was trimmed by 10 bases and V by 0 bases; bases with no gene match: 5. The CDR3 has 16 residues. This sequence originates from a woman between 18 and 29 years old who had recovered from COVID-19. The chain has TRBV2 and TRBJ1-6, with 11 bases that match TRBD1. Sequencing was done on a sample of PBMCs or T cells enriched from blood (not recorded which). The CDR3 sequence is CASSEASGQGVSPLHF. The CDR3 DNA sequence: TGTGCCAGCAGTGAAGCGTCGGGACAGGGGGTATCACCCCTCCACTTT.